One and the same sample provided the 28 T cell receptor beta chains below, sequenced in a study of regulatory T cells in long-lasting Graves disease. Researchers made TCR beta libraries by using iRepertoire HTBI primers and running Arm-PCR on CDR3 regions. TCRdb reanalysed the multiplex PCR reads using MiXCR and keeps one entry per CDR3 protein. The repertoire has 400,000 to 450,000 distinct CDR3 sequences, about a sixth of them found once; the top ten carry about 10%. Sample time point: newly diagnosed GD, antithyroid drugs for less than 3 months. Extracted RNA from PBMCs served as the source of the TCR library. These data also formed part of another study, on T cells in Graves' hyperthyroidism and ophthalmopathy.

This specimen was peripheral blood mononuclear cells (PBMCs), taken at new diagnosis, from a patient treated with antithyroid drugs. The origin of the receptors is a woman aged 25 to 39 with Graves disease.

This clonotype was detected only a few times. The genes are TRBV27 and TRBJ2-2; D remains ambiguous. Trimming pared 4 bases from V and 4 bases from J, leaving 13 bases between. This CDR3 spans 15 amino acids. Per the germline V gene, CDR1 is MNHEY and CDR2 is SMNVEV (reference sequence). The CDR3 here is CASSSAASGTGELFF. The CDR3 region has the DNA TGTGCCAGCAGTTCCGCGGCAAGTGGCACCGGGGAGCTGTTTTTT.

The J gene is TRBJ2-1, the V gene TRBV7-3, with 10 positions matching TRBD1. J gave up 2 bases and V 3 bases, and 4 bases lay outside the gene matches. The CDR3 covers 16 residues. Germline CDR1 and CDR2: SGHTA and FQGTGA. CDR3 loop: CASSLGGQGTYNEQFF. The CDR3 DNA reads TGTGCCAGCAGCTTGGGGGGACAGGGGACCTACAATGAGCAGTTCTTC.

The sample holds many counts of this clonotype. This chain connects TRBV6-2 or TRBV6-3 to TRBJ1-2; TRBD1 matches at 7 bases. The germline V gene has CDR1 MNHEY and CDR2 SVGEGT. This CDR3 spans 13 amino acids. J was trimmed by 8 bases and V by 6 bases; bases with no gene match: 9. The CDR3 nucleotides read TGTGCCAGCAGCCCGGGACAGCCGGCCGGCTACACCTTC. Translating it yields CASSPGQPAGYTF.

This clonotype was recorded many times. V usage is TRBV6-1 and J usage is TRBJ2-7, with D possibly called TRBD1 or TRBD2 (6 bases each). This CDR3 has 17 amino acids. Germline V gene sequence: CDR1 MNHNS, CDR2 SASEGT. Trimming removed 7 bases from V and 3 bases from J, with 25 bases in between. The CDR3 nucleotides are TGTGCCAGCATCAATGGGGGGCAGAGATTAACCCGCTACGAGCAGTACTTC. This translates into CASINGGQRLTRYEQYF.

V and J are TRBV6-2 or TRBV6-3 and TRBJ2-7; D tentatively fits TRBD1 or TRBD2 (5 bases each). The germline gives CDR1 MNHEY, CDR2 SVGEGT. The V end was cut by 1 base, the J end by 13 bases, with 14 bases between. The CDR3 totals 12 residues. The CDR3 sequence is CASSYLGTVGYF. The CDR3 nucleotides are TGTGCCAGCAGTTACTTGGGGACGGTCGGTTACTTC.

V usage is TRBV9 and J usage is TRBJ1-2, with TRBD1 matching 9 bases. The J segment lost 4 bases and the V segment lost 2 bases, leaving 6 bases of the junction unmatched. Germline V CDR1 and CDR2: SGDLS, YYNGEE. This CDR3 has 15 amino acids. CDR3 in DNA: TGTGCCAGCAGCGTTCGCAGACAGGGGGGCTATGGCTACACCTTC. Encoded protein: CASSVRRQGGYGYTF.

Concerning this clonotype: A single base is all that separates this from a far larger clone, so a read error is likely. The chain has TRBV6-4 and TRBJ2-7, with 8 bases matching TRBD1. Germline CDR1 and CDR2: MRHNA and SNTAGT. The CDR3 consists of 14 residues. The CDR3 spells CTSSEAGTGNEQYF. DNA for the CDR3: TGTACCAGCAGTGAGGCCGGGACAGGTAACGAGCAGTACTTC.

In regard to this clonotype: Its ends do not fully match the called genes, so a read error is possible. This chain links TRBV10-3 with TRBJ1-1; 7 bases fit TRBD1. The CDR3 contains 15 residues. Looked up from germline, CDR1 is ENHRY and CDR2 is SYGVKD. The CDR3 reads CAINTGQSVNTEAVF. CDR3 bases: TGTGCCATCAACACGGGACAGTCAGTGAACACTGAAGCTGTCTTT.

This clonotype was detected many times. The rearrangement uses TRBV10-3 and TRBJ2-3; the D gene is possibly TRBD1 (6 bases). The CDR3 sequence is 14 residues long. Per the germline V gene, CDR1 is ENHRY and CDR2 is SYGVKD. The ends were cut back, 6 bases at V and 1 base at J, with 11 bases in the middle. DNA for the CDR3: TGTGCCATCAGCACGGGACACGGCACAGATACGCAGTATTTT. Encoded protein: CAISTGHGTDTQYF.

This clonotype was observed many times. Written as DNA, the CDR3 is TGTGCCAGCAGGGGGGACAGTGGCTACACCTTC. As protein: CASRGDSGYTF. This sequence joins TRBV27 and TRBJ1-2; 7 bases match TRBD1. The germline V gene has CDR1 MNHEY and CDR2 SMNVEV (reference sequence). This CDR3 is 11 amino acids long. V trimming: 6 bases; J trimming: 7 bases; junction bases outside the gene matches: 2.

V is TRBV9 and J is TRBJ1-6; D unclear. Germline values: CDR1 SGDLS, CDR2 YYNGEE. The CDR3 is 12 amino acids. V was pared by 1 base and J by 7 bases, with 3 bases between. This CDR3 is CASSVNNSPLHF. CDR3 DNA sequence: TGTGCCAGCAGCGTAAACAATTCACCCCTCCACTTT.

This clonotype was found many times. The chain employs TRBV5-1 and TRBJ2-1, with D maybe TRBD2 (6 bases). The CDR3 extends over 16 amino acids. CDR1 and CDR2 (germline): SGHRS, YFSETQ. Between the trimmed V and J ends, which lost 6 bases and 0 bases, there was a span of 16 bases. The CDR3: CASKTGADSSYNEQFF. The CDR3, as DNA: TGCGCCAGCAAGACGGGAGCCGATAGCTCCTACAATGAGCAGTTCTTC.

The chain has TRBV10-3 and TRBJ1-2; D gene ambiguous. The CDR3 has 13 residues. Germline lookup yields CDR1 ENHRY and CDR2 SYGVKD. Trimming took off 7 bases at V and 0 bases at J, with 9 bases between the two ends. The CDR3 DNA reads TGTGCCATCACGGGGAATCCTAACTATGGCTACACCTTC. Residues: CAITGNPNYGYTF.

The chain carries TRBV9 and TRBJ1-1; D might be TRBD1 (6 bases). CDR3 size: 14 residues. With 3 bases removed from V and 6 bases from J, the gap between germline ends came to 15 bases. The germline CDR1 and CDR2 sequences are SGDLS and YYNGEE. The DNA for the CDR3 is TGTGCCAGCAGCGCAGGGGTCGGTCACTCTGAAGCTTTCTTT. As protein: CASSAGVGHSEAFF.

This clonotype was counted between two and nine times. The chain has TRBV4-1 and TRBJ1-1; 7 bases fit TRBD1. Germline V gives CDR1 MGHRA, CDR2 YSYEKL. Germline trimming cut 0 bases from V and 5 bases from J; bases unmatched to any gene: 6. This CDR3 has 15 residues. The CDR3 here is CASSQENRGDTEAFF. The CDR3 nucleotides are TGCGCCAGCAGCCAAGAGAACAGGGGAGATACTGAAGCTTTCTTT.

The chain employs TRBV14 and TRBJ1-4; 8 nucleotides agree with TRBD1. The germline CDR1 and CDR2 sequences are SGHDN and FVKESK. V trimming: 4 bases; J trimming: 3 bases; junction bases outside the gene matches: 10. The length of the CDR3 is 17 residues. CDR3 sequence: CASSPRTGSPANEKLFF. The CDR3 DNA follows: TGTGCCAGCAGCCCTAGGACAGGGAGTCCGGCTAATGAAAAACTGTTTTTT.

A word on this clonotype: A much larger clone lies one base from this, so it may be a read error. The genes are TRBV6-2 or TRBV6-3 and TRBJ1-2; D is unclear. The CDR3 is 16 amino acids. Germline-derived CDR1 and CDR2 are MNHEY and SVGEGT. The CDR3 spells CAGSADGSFANYGYTF. For the CDR3, the DNA is TGTGCCGGCAGTGCGGACGGCTCCTTTGCTAACTATGGCTACACCTTC.

V gene TRBV27 combines with J gene TRBJ2-7; a weak D match, TRBD1 (5 bases). Trimming cost V 10 bases and J 4 bases, with 20 bases left between them. The CDR3 consists of 14 residues. Germline values: CDR1 MNHEY, CDR2 SMNVEV (reference sequence). The CDR3 loop reads CATSVQGDGYEQYF. The CDR3 DNA reads TGTGCCACCTCGGTCCAGGGCGATGGTTACGAGCAGTACTTC.

There are many counts of this clonotype. The chain carries TRBV11-1 and TRBJ2-1; D is possibly TRBD2 (6 bases). The germline V gene encodes CDR1 SGHAT and CDR2 FQDESV (reference sequence). V was shortened by 3 bases and J by 8 bases, with 14 bases between the two germline ends. The CDR3 runs 14 residues. The CDR3 region has the DNA TGTGCCAGCAGCTTCATGGGAGGTGGCGATGAGCAGTTCTTC. Translated: CASSFMGGGDEQFF.

This clonotype was recorded at least ten times. V usage is TRBV6-5 and J usage is TRBJ2-3; tentative D call: TRBD1 (6 bases). Germline CDR1 reads MNHEY; CDR2 reads SVGAGI. This CDR3 is built from 15 residues. Trimming removed 0 bases at V and 10 bases at J, with 17 bases between. The CDR3 region has the DNA TGTGCCAGCAGTTACTCCCAGAACCTGGGGGCAGCGCAGTATTTT. Translating gives CASSYSQNLGAAQYF.

This clonotype was detected many times. The chain is built from TRBV11-1 and TRBJ2-1; 7 nucleotides match TRBD1. The trim removed 3 bases at V and 16 bases at J, leaving 24 bases unmatched. Germline V gene lookup returns CDR1 SGHAT and CDR2 FQDESV (reference sequence). This CDR3 spans 17 amino acids. The chain's CDR3 is CASSFSQGVPDWADTFF. The CDR3 DNA follows: TGTGCCAGCAGCTTCTCCCAGGGGGTACCCGATTGGGCGGACACCTTCTTC.

This chain uses TRBV20-1 with TRBJ2-1; 7 bases match TRBD1. Trimming removed 3 bases from V and 3 bases from J; junction bases left unmatched: 8. Germline CDR1 reads DFQATT; CDR2 reads SNEGSKA (reference sequence). This CDR3 region has 15 residues. CDR3 coding DNA: TGCAGTGCTAGTGTAAGGGCAGGGGGCTACAATGAGCAGTTCTTC. Translating it yields CSASVRAGGYNEQFF.

This clonotype has at least ten counts. The CDR3 DNA reads TGTGCCAGCAGTGAACGGGGGACAGGCCCCCAAGAGACCCAGTACTTC. Translation gives CASSERGTGPQETQYF. The chain carries TRBV2 and TRBJ2-5, with TRBD1 matching 8 bases. The V gene's germline CDR1 is SNHLY and CDR2 FYNNEI. The CDR3 length is 16 residues. Trimming cost V 2 bases and J 1 base; bases outside gene matches: 6.

This clonotype was counted at least ten times. The chain employs TRBV6-2 or TRBV6-3 and TRBJ1-2; D is ambiguous. The V end was cut by 0 bases, the J end by 6 bases, with 5 bases between. The CDR3 extends over 12 amino acids. CDR1 and CDR2 (germline): MNHEY, SVGEGT. The CDR3 here is CASSYSWDGYTF. As DNA, the CDR3 is TGTGCCAGCAGTTACTCTTGGGATGGCTACACCTTC.

The genes are TRBV6-1 and TRBJ2-7; the match to TRBD1 covers 9 bases. This CDR3 is 15 amino acids long. With 7 bases clipped from V and 5 bases from J, the junction kept 12 bases outside the gene matches. The V gene's germline CDR1 is MNHNS and CDR2 SASEGT. CDR3 sequence (DNA): TGTGCCAGCATTCAACCGGGACAGGGTTCCCACGAGCAGTACTTC. It translates to CASIQPGQGSHEQYF.

This clonotype was recorded many times. The chain recombines TRBV20-1 with TRBJ2-2; no definite D call. The CDR3 consists of 15 residues. Germline assignment: CDR1 DFQATT and CDR2 SNEGSKA (reference sequence). Deletions cut 1 base from V and 4 bases from J, with 13 bases between. The CDR3 loop reads CSARGADTRTGELFF. The CDR3 bases are TGCAGTGCTAGAGGGGCAGACACCCGCACCGGGGAGCTGTTTTTT.

The gene calls are TRBV9 and TRBJ2-1; D might be TRBD2 (5 bases). The V end lost 3 bases, the J end lost 3 bases, and 16 bases lay between the germline ends. Per the germline V gene, CDR1 is SGDLS and CDR2 is YYNGEE. The CDR3 is 16 amino acids. CDR3 sequence reads: CASSGRTGADYNEQFF. The DNA of the CDR3 is TGTGCCAGCAGCGGACGGACTGGAGCTGACTACAATGAGCAGTTCTTC.

This clonotype occurred many times. V and J are TRBV7-9 and TRBJ2-3; TRBD2 is a possible D gene (5 bases). Trimming cost V 0 bases and J 1 base, with 5 bases left between them. The CDR3 length is 14 residues. CDR1 and CDR2 (germline): SEHNR, FQNEAQ (reference sequence). In DNA, the CDR3 is TGTGCCAGCAGCTTAGCGGGAGGCACAGATACGCAGTATTTT. Its protein product is CASSLAGGTDTQYF. Filled out from reference TRBV7-9 and TRBJ2-3, the complete variable domain reads DTGVSQNPRHKITKRGQNVTFRCDPISEHNRLYWYRQTLGQGPEFLTYFQNEAQLEKSRLLSDRFSAERPKGSFSTLEIQRTEQGDSAMYLCASSLAGGTDTQYFGPGTRLTVL.